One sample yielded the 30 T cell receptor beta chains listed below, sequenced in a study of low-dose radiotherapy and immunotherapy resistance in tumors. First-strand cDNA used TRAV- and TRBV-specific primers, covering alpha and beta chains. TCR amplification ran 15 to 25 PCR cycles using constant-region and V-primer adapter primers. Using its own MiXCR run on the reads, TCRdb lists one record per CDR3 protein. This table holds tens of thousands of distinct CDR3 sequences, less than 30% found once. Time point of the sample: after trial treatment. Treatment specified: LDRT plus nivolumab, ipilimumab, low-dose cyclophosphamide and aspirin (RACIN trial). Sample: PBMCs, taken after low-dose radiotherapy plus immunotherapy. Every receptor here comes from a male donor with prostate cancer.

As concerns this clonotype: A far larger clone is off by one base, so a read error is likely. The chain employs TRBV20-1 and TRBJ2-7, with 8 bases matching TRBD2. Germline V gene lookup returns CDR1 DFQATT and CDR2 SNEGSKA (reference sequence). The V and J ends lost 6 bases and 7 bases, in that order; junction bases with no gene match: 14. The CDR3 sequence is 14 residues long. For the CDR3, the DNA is TGCAGTGCAAAGAGCGGGAGAAACCTCAATGAGCAGTACTTC. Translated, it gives CSAKSGRNLNEQYF.

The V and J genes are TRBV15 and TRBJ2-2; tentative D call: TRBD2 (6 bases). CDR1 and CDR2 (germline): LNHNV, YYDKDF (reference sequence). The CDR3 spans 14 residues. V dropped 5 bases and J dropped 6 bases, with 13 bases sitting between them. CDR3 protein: CATSRRWGAGELFF. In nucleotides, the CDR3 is TGTGCCACCAGCCGGCGGTGGGGGGCCGGGGAGCTGTTTTTT.

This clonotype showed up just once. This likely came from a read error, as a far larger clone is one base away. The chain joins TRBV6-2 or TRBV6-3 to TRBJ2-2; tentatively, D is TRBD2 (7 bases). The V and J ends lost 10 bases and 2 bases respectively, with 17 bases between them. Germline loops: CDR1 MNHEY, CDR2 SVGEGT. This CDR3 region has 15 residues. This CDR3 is CATPRGGTNTGELFF. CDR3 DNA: TGTGCCACCCCGAGGGGGGGCACAAACACCGGGGAGCTGTTTTTT.

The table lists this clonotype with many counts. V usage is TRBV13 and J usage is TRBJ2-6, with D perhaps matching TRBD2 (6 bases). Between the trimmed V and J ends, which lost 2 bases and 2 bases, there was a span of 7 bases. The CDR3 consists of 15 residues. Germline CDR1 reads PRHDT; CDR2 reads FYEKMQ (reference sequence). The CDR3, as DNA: TGTGCCAGCAGCTTATGGGGGGCTGGGGCCAACGTCCTGACTTTC. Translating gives CASSLWGAGANVLTF.

CDR3 coding DNA: TGCAGTGCTGAATCCGGGACAGAAAGCTACGAGCAGTACTTC. It yields the protein CSAESGTESYEQYF. The chain combines TRBV20-1 with TRBJ2-4, with TRBD1 matching 7 bases. The DNA end lines up better with TRBJ2-7; the J call may be wrong. The CDR3 sequence is 14 residues long. Per germline, CDR1 DFQATT and CDR2 SNEGSKA (reference sequence).

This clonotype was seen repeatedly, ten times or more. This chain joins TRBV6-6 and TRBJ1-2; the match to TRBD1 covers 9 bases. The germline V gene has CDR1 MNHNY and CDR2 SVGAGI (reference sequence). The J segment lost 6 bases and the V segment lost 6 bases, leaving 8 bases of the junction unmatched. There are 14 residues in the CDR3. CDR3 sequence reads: CASSLDRGPHGYTF. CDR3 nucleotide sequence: TGTGCCAGCAGCTTGGACAGGGGACCCCATGGCTACACCTTC.

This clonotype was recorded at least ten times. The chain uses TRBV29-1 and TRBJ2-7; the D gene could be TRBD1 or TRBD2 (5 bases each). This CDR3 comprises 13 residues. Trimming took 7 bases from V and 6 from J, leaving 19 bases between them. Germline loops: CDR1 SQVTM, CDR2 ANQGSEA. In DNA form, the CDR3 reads TGCAGCGCCCTAGGTGCTGGGGGATCCGAGCAGTACTTC. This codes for CSALGAGGSEQYF.

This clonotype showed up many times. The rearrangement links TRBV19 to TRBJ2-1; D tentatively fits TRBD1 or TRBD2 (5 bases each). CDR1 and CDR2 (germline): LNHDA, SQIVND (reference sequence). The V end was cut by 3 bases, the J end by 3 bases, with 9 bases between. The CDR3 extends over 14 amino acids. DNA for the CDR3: TGTGCCAGTAGTATTGGGGGACGCTACAATGAGCAGTTCTTC. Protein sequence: CASSIGGRYNEQFF.

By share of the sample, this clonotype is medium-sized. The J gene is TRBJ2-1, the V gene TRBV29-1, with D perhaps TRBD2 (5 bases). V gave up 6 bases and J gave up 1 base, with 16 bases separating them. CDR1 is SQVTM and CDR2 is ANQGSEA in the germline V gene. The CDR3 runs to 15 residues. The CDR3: CSVSPGGSSYNEQFF. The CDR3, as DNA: TGCAGCGTCTCTCCGGGCGGGTCGTCCTACAATGAGCAGTTCTTC.

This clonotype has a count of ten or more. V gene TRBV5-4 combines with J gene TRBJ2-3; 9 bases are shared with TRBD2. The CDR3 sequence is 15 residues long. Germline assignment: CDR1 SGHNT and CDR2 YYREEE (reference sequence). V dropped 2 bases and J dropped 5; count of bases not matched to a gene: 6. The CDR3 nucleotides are TGTGCCAGCAGCTTAGCGGGGGGTAGCGGAGATACGCAGTATTTT. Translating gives CASSLAGGSGDTQYF.

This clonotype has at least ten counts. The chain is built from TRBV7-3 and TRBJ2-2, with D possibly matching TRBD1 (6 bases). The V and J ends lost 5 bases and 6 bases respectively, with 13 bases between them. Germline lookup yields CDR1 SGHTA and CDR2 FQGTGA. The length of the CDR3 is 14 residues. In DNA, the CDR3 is TGTGCCAGCAGCCCGAACAGGGTGGCCGGGGAGCTGTTTTTT. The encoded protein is CASSPNRVAGELFF.

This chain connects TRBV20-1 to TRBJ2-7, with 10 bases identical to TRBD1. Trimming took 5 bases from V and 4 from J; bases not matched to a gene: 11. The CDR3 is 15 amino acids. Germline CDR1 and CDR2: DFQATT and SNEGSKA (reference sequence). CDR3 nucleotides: TGCAGTGCTTGGGGGACAGGGGACGGCTCGTACGAGCAGTACTTC. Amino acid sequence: CSAWGTGDGSYEQYF.

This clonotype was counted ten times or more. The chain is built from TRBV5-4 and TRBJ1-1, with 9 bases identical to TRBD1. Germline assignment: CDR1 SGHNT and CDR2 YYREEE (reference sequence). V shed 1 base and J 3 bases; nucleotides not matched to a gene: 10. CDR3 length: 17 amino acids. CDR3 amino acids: CASSLLGQGFSDTEAFF. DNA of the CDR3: TGTGCCAGCAGCTTGTTGGGACAGGGATTTTCGGACACTGAAGCTTTCTTT.

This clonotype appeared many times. CDR3 nucleotides: TGCGCCAGCAGCGTACTAGTCACCGGGGAGCTGTTTTTT. This encodes CASSVLVTGELFF. The gene calls are TRBV5-1 and TRBJ2-2, with D perhaps TRBD2 (5 bases). The CDR3 is 13 residues long. Germline CDR1 is SGHRS and CDR2 is YFSETQ. V was pared by 4 bases and J by 4 bases, with 8 bases between.

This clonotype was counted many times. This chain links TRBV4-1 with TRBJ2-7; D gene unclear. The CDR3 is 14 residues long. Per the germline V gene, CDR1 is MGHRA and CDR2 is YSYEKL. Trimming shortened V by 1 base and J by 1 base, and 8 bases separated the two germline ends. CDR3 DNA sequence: TGCGCCAGCAGCCAAGGGGCGGCTTCCTACGAGCAGTACTTC. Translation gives CASSQGAASYEQYF.

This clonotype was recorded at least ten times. DNA of the CDR3: TGTGCCAGCAGTTCCGGGACTACCACCGGGGAGCTGTTTTTT. Amino acids: CASSSGTTTGELFF. The chain employs TRBV5-4 and TRBJ2-2; TRBD2 matches at 7 bases. Germline CDR1 reads SGHNT; CDR2 reads YYREEE (reference sequence). V shed 5 bases and J 4 bases; nucleotides not matched to a gene: 5. The CDR3 is 14 amino acids.

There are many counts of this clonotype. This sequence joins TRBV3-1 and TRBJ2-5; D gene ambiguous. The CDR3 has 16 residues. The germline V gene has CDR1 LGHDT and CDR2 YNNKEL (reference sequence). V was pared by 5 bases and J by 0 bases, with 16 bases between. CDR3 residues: CASSARSRAYQETQYF. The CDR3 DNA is TGTGCCAGCAGCGCAAGATCTCGGGCGTACCAAGAGACCCAGTACTTC.

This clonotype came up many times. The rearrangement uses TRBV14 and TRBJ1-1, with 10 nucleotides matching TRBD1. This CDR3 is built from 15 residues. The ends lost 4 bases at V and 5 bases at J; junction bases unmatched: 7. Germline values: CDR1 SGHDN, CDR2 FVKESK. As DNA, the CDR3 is TGTGCCAGCAGCCGCCTGACAGGGGGCGTTACTGAAGCTTTCTTT. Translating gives CASSRLTGGVTEAFF.

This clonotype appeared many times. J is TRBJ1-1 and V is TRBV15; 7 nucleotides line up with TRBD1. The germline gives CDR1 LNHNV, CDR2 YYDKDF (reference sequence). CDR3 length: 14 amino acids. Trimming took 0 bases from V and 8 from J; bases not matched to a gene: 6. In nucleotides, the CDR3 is TGTGCCACCAGCAGAGATCAGGGGGGTGGGGAAGCTTTCTTT. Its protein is CATSRDQGGGEAFF. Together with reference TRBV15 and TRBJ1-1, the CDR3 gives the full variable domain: DAMVIQNPRYQVTQFGKPVTLSCSQTLNHNVMYWYQQKSSQAPKLLFHYYDKDFNNEADTPDNFQSRRPNTSFCFLDIRSPGLGDTAMYLCATSRDQGGGEAFFGQGTRLTVV.

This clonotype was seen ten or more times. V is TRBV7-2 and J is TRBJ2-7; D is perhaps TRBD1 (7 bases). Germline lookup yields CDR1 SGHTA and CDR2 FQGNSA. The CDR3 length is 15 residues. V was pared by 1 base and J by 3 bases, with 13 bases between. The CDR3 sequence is CASSLGRDSSYEQYF. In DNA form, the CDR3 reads TGTGCCAGCAGCTTAGGGAGGGACAGCAGCTACGAGCAGTACTTC. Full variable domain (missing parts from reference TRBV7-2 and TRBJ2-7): GAGVSQSPSNKVTEKGKDVELRCDPISGHTALYWYRQSLGQGLEFLIYFQGNSAPDKSGLPSDRFSAERTGGSVSTLTIQRTQQEDSAVYLCASSLGRDSSYEQYFGPGTRLTVT.

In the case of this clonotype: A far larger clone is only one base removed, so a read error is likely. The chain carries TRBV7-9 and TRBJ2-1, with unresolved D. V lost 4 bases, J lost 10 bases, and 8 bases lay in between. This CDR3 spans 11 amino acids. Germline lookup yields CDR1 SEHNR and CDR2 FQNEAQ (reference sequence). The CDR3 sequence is CASSSESEQFF. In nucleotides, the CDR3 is TGTGCCAGCAGCTCTGAGTCGGAGCAGTTCTTC.

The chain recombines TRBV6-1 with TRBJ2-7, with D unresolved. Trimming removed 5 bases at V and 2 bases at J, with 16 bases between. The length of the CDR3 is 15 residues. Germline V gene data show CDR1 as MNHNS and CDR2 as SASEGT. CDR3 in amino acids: CASSTRTTNPYEQYF. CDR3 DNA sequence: TGTGCCAGCAGTACCCGGACCACTAATCCCTACGAGCAGTACTTC.

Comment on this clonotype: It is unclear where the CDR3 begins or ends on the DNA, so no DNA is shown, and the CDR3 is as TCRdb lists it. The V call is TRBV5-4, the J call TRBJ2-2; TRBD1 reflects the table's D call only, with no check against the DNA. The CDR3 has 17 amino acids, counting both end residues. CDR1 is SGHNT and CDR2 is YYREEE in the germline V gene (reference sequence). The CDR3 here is CASSLATGGNTGELFFF.

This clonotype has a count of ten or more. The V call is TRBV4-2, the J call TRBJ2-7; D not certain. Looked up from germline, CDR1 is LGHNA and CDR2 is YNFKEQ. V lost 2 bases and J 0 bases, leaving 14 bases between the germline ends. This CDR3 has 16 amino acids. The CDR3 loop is CASSQIGQKGSYEQYF. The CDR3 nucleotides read TGTGCCAGCAGCCAAATTGGTCAGAAAGGCTCCTACGAGCAGTACTTC.

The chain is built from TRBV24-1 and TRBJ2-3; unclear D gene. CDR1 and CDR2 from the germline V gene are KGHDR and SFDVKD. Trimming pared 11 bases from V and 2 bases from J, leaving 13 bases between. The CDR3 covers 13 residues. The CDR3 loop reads CASRNWNTDTQYF. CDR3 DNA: TGTGCCAGCCGAAACTGGAACACAGATACGCAGTATTTT.

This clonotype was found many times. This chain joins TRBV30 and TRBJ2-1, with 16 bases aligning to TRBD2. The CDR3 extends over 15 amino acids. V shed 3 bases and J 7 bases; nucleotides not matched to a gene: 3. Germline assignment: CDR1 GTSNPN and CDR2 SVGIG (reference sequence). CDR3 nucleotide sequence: TGTGCCTGGAGCCGGGGACTAGCGGGGGGGAATGAGCAGTTCTTC. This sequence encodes CAWSRGLAGGNEQFF.

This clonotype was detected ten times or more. CDR3 bases: TGTGCCAGCAGCGGGACGGACCGCAATCAGCCCCAGCATTTT. Translating it yields CASSGTDRNQPQHF. The chain joins TRBV2 to TRBJ1-5; perhaps TRBD1 as D (5 bases). CDR3 length: 14 amino acids. V shed 6 bases and J shed 2 bases, with 11 bases lying between them. The germline gives CDR1 SNHLY, CDR2 FYNNEI.

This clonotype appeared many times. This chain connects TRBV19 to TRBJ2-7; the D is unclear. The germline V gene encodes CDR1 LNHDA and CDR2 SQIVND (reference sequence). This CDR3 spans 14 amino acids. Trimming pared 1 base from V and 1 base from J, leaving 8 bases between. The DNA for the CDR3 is TGTGCCAGTAGTATAGTCGACGGTTCCTACGAGCAGTACTTC. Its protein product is CASSIVDGSYEQYF.

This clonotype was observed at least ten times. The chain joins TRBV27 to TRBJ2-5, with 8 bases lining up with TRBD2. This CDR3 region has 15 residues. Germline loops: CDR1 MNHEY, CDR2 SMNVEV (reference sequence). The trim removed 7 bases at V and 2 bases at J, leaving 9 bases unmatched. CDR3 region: CASTFLGGGQETQYF. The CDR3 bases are TGTGCCAGCACGTTCCTCGGGGGGGGTCAAGAGACCCAGTACTTC.

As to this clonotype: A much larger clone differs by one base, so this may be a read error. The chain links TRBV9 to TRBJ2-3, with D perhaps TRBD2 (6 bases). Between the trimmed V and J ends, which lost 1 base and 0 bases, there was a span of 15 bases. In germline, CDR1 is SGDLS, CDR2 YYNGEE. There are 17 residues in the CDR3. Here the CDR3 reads CASSVIPEGFSTDTQYF. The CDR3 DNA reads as TGTGCCAGCAGCGTAATCCCGGAGGGATTTAGCACAGATACGCAGTATTTT.